These 28 T cell receptor beta chains were all obtained from the same sample, sequenced in a study of T-cell reconstitution after alpha-beta-depleted transplantation in children. Unique molecular identifiers were incorporated during preparation of the TCRbeta library. TCRdb reanalysed the PCR reads using MiXCR and keeps one entry per CDR3 protein. The table records 490,000 or so distinct CDR3 sequences, approximately 12% of them present only once. The sequenced sample was PBMCs from the stem cell graft donor, obtained from the stem cell graft. The origin of the receptors is a human donor who donated a stem cell graft to a child with combined immunodeficiency.

The chain couples TRBV12-3 or TRBV12-4 to TRBJ2-7, with D perhaps TRBD2 (5 bases). The V end lost 2 bases, the J end lost 9 bases, and 14 bases lay between the germline ends. The CDR3 runs to 13 residues. The CDR3: CASSLQGLTMQYF. CDR3 nucleotide sequence: TGTGCCAGCAGTTTACAAGGACTTACGATGCAGTACTTC.

This clonotype was observed many times. The chain has TRBV6-1 and TRBJ2-1; possibly TRBD2 for D (6 bases). V was clipped by 5 bases and J by 0 bases, with 17 bases between them. The CDR3 has 17 residues. The germline gives CDR1 MNHNS, CDR2 SASEGT. The CDR3 here is CASSPAPSESSYNEQFF. The CDR3 region has the DNA TGTGCCAGCAGTCCTGCCCCTAGCGAAAGCTCCTACAATGAGCAGTTCTTC.

At least ten counts were recorded for this clonotype. The chain links TRBV29-1 to TRBJ2-1; a weak D match, TRBD2 (6 bases). This CDR3 is 17 amino acids long. The germline CDR1 and CDR2 sequences are SQVTM and ANQGSEA. V lost 5 bases and J lost 9, with 29 bases in between. The CDR3 DNA is TGCAGCGTTCCAATTCAATACCGGGACTCCGTTTGGAGTGAGCAGTTCTTC. It encodes CSVPIQYRDSVWSEQFF.

The sample holds many counts of this clonotype. The chain recombines TRBV5-1 with TRBJ2-1, with TRBD2 matching over 8 bases. The CDR3 spans 14 residues. Germline V gene lookup returns CDR1 SGHRS and CDR2 YFSETQ. The J segment lost 6 bases and the V segment lost 2 bases, leaving 4 bases of the junction unmatched. CDR3 sequence (DNA): TGCGCCAGCAGCTTTACTAGCGGAGCCAATGAGCAGTTCTTC. It yields the protein CASSFTSGANEQFF.

V is TRBV19 and J is TRBJ2-7; TRBD2 agrees at 7 bases. Germline lookup yields CDR1 LNHDA and CDR2 SQIVND (reference sequence). V shed 8 bases, J shed 2 bases, and the junction held 9 bases outside the gene matches. This CDR3 comprises 14 residues. CDR3 DNA: TGTGCCAGTGGCAAGTCTAGCGGCACCTACGAGCAGTACTTC. Its protein product is CASGKSSGTYEQYF. Together with reference TRBV19 and TRBJ2-7, the CDR3 gives the full variable domain: DGGITQSPKYLFRKEGQNVTLSCEQNLNHDAMYWYRQDPGQGLRLIYYSQIVNDFQKGDIAEGYSVSREKKESFPLTVTSAQKNPTAFYLCASGKSSGTYEQYFGPGTRLTVT.

This clonotype was seen a few times. The DNA for the CDR3 is TGTGCCAGCAGCCTAAGCGCGAACCCCTACAATGAGCAGTTCTTC. Translating it yields CASSLSANPYNEQFF. This chain uses TRBV7-2 with TRBJ2-1; D ambiguous. Germline V gene data show CDR1 as SGHTA and CDR2 as FQGNSA. Trimming left V 5 bases short and J 2 bases short, with 13 bases between. This CDR3 has 15 amino acids.

This clonotype has just a few counts. This chain uses TRBV7-2 with TRBJ2-1, with 7 bases aligning to TRBD1. The CDR3 covers 13 residues. The germline V gene encodes CDR1 SGHTA and CDR2 FQGNSA. V was clipped by 2 bases and J by 9 bases; unmatched bases: 4. The CDR3 protein is CASSLRGLGEQFF. The CDR3 bases are TGTGCCAGCAGCTTAAGGGGGCTAGGTGAGCAGTTCTTC.

The V gene is TRBV2, the J gene TRBJ1-6; D perhaps matches TRBD1 (6 bases). V shed 4 bases and J shed 7 bases, with 23 bases lying between them. The CDR3 totals 18 residues. Germline V gene data show CDR1 as SNHLY and CDR2 as FYNNEI. CDR3 in amino acids: CASSVTNVGGVQNSPLHF. Here the CDR3 DNA reads TGTGCCAGCAGTGTAACGAACGTGGGGGGCGTCCAAAATTCACCCCTCCACTTT.

This clonotype has only a few counts. V gene TRBV5-1 combines with J gene TRBJ2-2, with 8 bases identical to TRBD1. V shed 3 bases and J 1 base; nucleotides not matched to a gene: 5. The CDR3 sequence is 16 residues long. The V gene's germline CDR1 is SGHRS and CDR2 YFSETQ. The CDR3 sequence: CASSSLQGGNTGELFF. CDR3 coding DNA: TGCGCCAGCAGCTCCTTACAGGGGGGGAACACCGGGGAGCTGTTTTTT.

The V call is TRBV4-3, the J call TRBJ2-7, with TRBD2 identical over 12 bases. Germline CDR1 LGHNA, CDR2 YSLEER. The CDR3 runs to 16 residues. The trim removed 0 bases at V and 6 bases at J, leaving 6 bases unmatched. As DNA, the CDR3 is TGCGCCAGCAGCCAAGATTTTGGACTAGCGGGGTCCGAGCAGTACTTC. Protein sequence: CASSQDFGLAGSEQYF.

The chain has TRBV14 and TRBJ2-7; D remains ambiguous. Germline lookup yields CDR1 SGHDN and CDR2 FVKESK. V shed 3 bases and J shed 7 bases, with 4 bases lying between them. This CDR3 contains 10 residues. The CDR3 loop reads CASSQWEQYF. DNA for the CDR3: TGTGCCAGCAGCCAGTGGGAGCAGTACTTC.

This clonotype was seen more than once but under ten times. The rearrangement uses TRBV6-2 or TRBV6-3 and TRBJ2-5, with TRBD1 matching over 7 bases. V lost 4 bases to trimming and J lost 1 base; unmatched junction nucleotides: 3. Germline-derived CDR1 and CDR2 are MNHEY and SVGEGT. CDR3 length: 14 residues. The CDR3 spells CASSWDRTQETQYF. CDR3 coding DNA: TGTGCCAGCAGTTGGGACAGAACCCAAGAGACCCAGTACTTC.

This clonotype was seen a few times. In DNA, the CDR3 is TGCAGTGCCCAACCCCCAGCGGGGGGACACACCGGGGAGCTGTTTTTT. This sequence encodes CSAQPPAGGHTGELFF. The chain joins TRBV20-1 to TRBJ2-2, with 9 positions matching TRBD2. The CDR3 loop spans 16 amino acids. Per the germline V gene, CDR1 is DFQATT and CDR2 is SNEGSKA (reference sequence). With 6 bases clipped from V and 3 bases from J, the junction kept 11 bases outside the gene matches.

The chain carries TRBV12-3 or TRBV12-4 and TRBJ1-5, with D maybe TRBD1 (5 bases). The CDR3 is 13 residues long. Trimming left V 5 bases short and J 6 bases short, with 11 bases between. The CDR3, as DNA: TGTGCCAGCAGTGGGCAGGGCATTCAGCCCCAGCATTTT. Translation: CASSGQGIQPQHF.

This rearrangement joins TRBV25-1 to TRBJ1-1; no definite D call. The germline V gene encodes CDR1 MGHDK and CDR2 SYGVNS. This CDR3 region has 13 residues. The V end lost 4 bases, the J end lost 5 bases, and 11 bases lay between the germline ends. Written as DNA, the CDR3 is TGTGCCAGCAGTGGGGGTGAAAAAACTGAAGCTTTCTTT. Translation: CASSGGEKTEAFF.

This clonotype turned up a few times. The V and J genes are TRBV4-3 and TRBJ1-2, with TRBD1 as a possible D gene (6 bases). The CDR3 spans 15 residues. V was clipped by 0 bases and J by 3 bases, with 11 bases between them. Germline values: CDR1 LGHNA, CDR2 YSLEER. CDR3 sequence reads: CASSQEGGPHYGYTF. The CDR3 DNA reads TGCGCCAGCAGCCAAGAGGGGGGGCCTCACTATGGCTACACCTTC.

This clonotype has ten or more counts. The V and J genes are TRBV4-3 and TRBJ2-7; D tentatively reads TRBD1 or TRBD2 (5 bases each). Per the germline V gene, CDR1 is LGHNA and CDR2 is YSLEER. The CDR3 is 15 residues long. Between the trimmed V and J ends, which lost 0 bases and 0 bases, there was a span of 9 bases. The DNA for the CDR3 is TGCGCCAGCAGCCAAGACGAGGGGAGCTCCTACGAGCAGTACTTC. This gives the protein CASSQDEGSSYEQYF.

The sample holds a few counts of this clonotype. The chain carries TRBV4-3 and TRBJ2-7; TRBD2 is a possible D gene (6 bases). The CDR3 is made up of 15 amino acids. V was pared by 3 bases and J by 3 bases, with 15 bases between. Germline V gene lookup returns CDR1 LGHNA and CDR2 YSLEER. CDR3 sequence: CASSQGGTLLYEQYF. Here the CDR3 DNA reads TGCGCCAGCAGCCAGGGAGGCACACTACTCTACGAGCAGTACTTC.

This clonotype has ten or more counts. V usage is TRBV15 and J usage is TRBJ2-3, with D tentatively TRBD2 (6 bases). The CDR3 is made up of 16 amino acids. V gave up 1 base and J gave up 1 base, with 12 bases separating them. Germline-derived CDR1 and CDR2 are LNHNV and YYDKDF (reference sequence). The CDR3 DNA reads TGTGCCACCAGCAGAGCCGCGGGACCGGGCACAGATACGCAGTATTTT. It yields the protein CATSRAAGPGTDTQYF.

The chain uses TRBV5-5 and TRBJ2-2, with D uncertain. This CDR3 is 16 amino acids long. Germline loops: CDR1 SGHKS, CDR2 YYEKEE (reference sequence). Deletions cut 2 bases from V and 5 bases from J, with 16 bases between. As DNA, the CDR3 is TGTGCCAGCAGCTTCTTTCTAAGCAGCGAGACCGGGGAGCTGTTTTTT. Protein product: CASSFFLSSETGELFF.

This clonotype came up many times. The chain uses TRBV6-2 or TRBV6-3 and TRBJ2-7; D call uncertain. V shed 5 bases and J shed 2 bases, with 4 bases lying between them. From germline, CDR1 is MNHEY and CDR2 SVGEGT. CDR3 size: 11 residues. CDR3 DNA sequence: TGTGCCAGCAGTATCGCCTACGAGCAGTACTTC. It codes for CASSIAYEQYF.

V gene TRBV6-1 combines with J gene TRBJ1-4; D possibly corresponds to TRBD1 (6 bases). The V gene's germline CDR1 is MNHNS and CDR2 SASEGT. V was clipped by 5 bases and J by 4 bases, with 11 bases between them. The CDR3 consists of 14 residues. The DNA for the CDR3 is TGTGCCAGCAGTCGACAGGAGGGTAATGAAAAACTGTTTTTT. Its translation: CASSRQEGNEKLFF.

CDR3 DNA sequence: TGCGCCAGCAGCTTAGCGGGGGCCGCCCTCACAGATACGCAGTATTTT. Its translation: CASSLAGAALTDTQYF. The V call is TRBV5-1, the J call TRBJ2-3; TRBD2 agrees at 8 bases. CDR1 is SGHRS and CDR2 is YFSETQ in the germline V gene. The CDR3 has 16 residues. J was trimmed by 2 bases and V by 2 bases; bases with no gene match: 7. The full variable domain, rest sourced from reference TRBV5-1 and TRBJ2-3, is KAGVTQTPRYLIKTRGQQVTLSCSPISGHRSVSWYQQTPGQGLQFLFEYFSETQRNKGNFPGRFSGRQFSNSRSEMNVSTLELGDSALYLCASSLAGAALTDTQYFGPGTRLTVL.

In this sample, this clonotype turned up many times. The rearrangement links TRBV6-1 to TRBJ1-4; TRBD1 agrees at 9 bases. CDR3 length: 14 amino acids. Germline CDR1 MNHNS, CDR2 SASEGT. V lost 5 bases to trimming and J lost 8 bases; unmatched junction nucleotides: 6. The CDR3 protein is CASSLTGGEEKLFF. The CDR3 DNA sequence: TGTGCCAGCAGTCTGACAGGGGGGGAGGAAAAACTGTTTTTT.

This clonotype was observed at least ten times. The V call is TRBV12-3 or TRBV12-4, the J call TRBJ2-1; 10 bases line up with TRBD2. The CDR3 is 17 amino acids. The V gene end was trimmed by 4 bases and the J gene end by 6 bases; junction bases not matched to a gene: 12. Written as DNA, the CDR3 is TGTGCCAGCAGTTCCCGGATTGTGAGCGGGAGGGCCAATGAGCAGTTCTTC. Its translation is CASSSRIVSGRANEQFF.

This clonotype was found a few times. V usage is TRBV9 and J usage is TRBJ2-5; weak D call: TRBD2 (6 bases). V was clipped by 4 bases and J by 5 bases, with 18 bases between them. This CDR3 has 15 amino acids. Germline values: CDR1 SGDLS, CDR2 YYNGEE. CDR3 coding DNA: TGTGCCAGCAGCCTCCTAGGGACGGCGGGGGAGACCCAGTACTTC. This gives the protein CASSLLGTAGETQYF.

The rearrangement links TRBV12-3 or TRBV12-4 to TRBJ1-2, with 10 bases identical to TRBD1. The ends lost 6 bases at V and 8 bases at J; junction bases unmatched: 6. This CDR3 spans 13 amino acids. The CDR3 reads CASRRDRGGGYTF. The CDR3 region has the DNA TGTGCCAGCAGAAGGGACAGGGGCGGAGGCTACACCTTC.

With respect to this clonotype: With a much larger clone just one base away, this may be a read error. The gene calls are TRBV7-9 and TRBJ2-7, with a weak D call TRBD1 (6 bases). The CDR3 contains 13 residues. Germline lookup yields CDR1 SEHNR and CDR2 FQNEAQ (reference sequence). The V and J ends lost 10 bases and 1 base respectively, with 14 bases between them. CDR3 region: CAIRLQGSYEQYF. Written as DNA, the CDR3 is TGTGCCATTAGGTTACAGGGTTCCTACGAGCAGTACTTC.